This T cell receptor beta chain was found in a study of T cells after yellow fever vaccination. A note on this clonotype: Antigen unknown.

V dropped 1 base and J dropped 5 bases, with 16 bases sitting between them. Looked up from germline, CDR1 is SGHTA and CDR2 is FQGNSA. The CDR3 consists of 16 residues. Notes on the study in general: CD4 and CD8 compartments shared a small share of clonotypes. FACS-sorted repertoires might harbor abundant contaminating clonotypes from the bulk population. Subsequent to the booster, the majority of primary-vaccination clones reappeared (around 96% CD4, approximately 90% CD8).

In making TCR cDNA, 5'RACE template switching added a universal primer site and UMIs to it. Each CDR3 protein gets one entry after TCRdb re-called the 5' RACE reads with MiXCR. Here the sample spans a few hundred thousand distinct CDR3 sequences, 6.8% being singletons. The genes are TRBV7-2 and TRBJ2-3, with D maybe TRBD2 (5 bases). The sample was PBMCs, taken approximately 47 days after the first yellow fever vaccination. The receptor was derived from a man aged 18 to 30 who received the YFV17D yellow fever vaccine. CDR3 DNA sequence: TGTGCCAGCAGCTTAGGTCTTTCGGGGTTAGGAGATACGCAGTATTTT. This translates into CASSLGLSGLGDTQYF.